These T cell receptor beta chains were read from a single sample in a study of long-term antiretroviral therapy in people with HIV. Repertoires were generated with immunoSEQ multiplex PCR, while TCRdb's copy carries only in-frame clones and drops some. The data contain roughly 15,000 clones, 84% of them singletons. Source: unsorted PBMCs, taken 0.4 years after starting antiretroviral therapy. The receptors were sampled from a man in his thirties or forties with HIV. The CDR3 runs from the conserved cysteine through the conserved F or W. The D gene is left open where the match is weak.

v_gene | d_gene | CDR3aa
TRBV10-3 | TRBD1 | CAISRTGTTEAFF
TRBV21-1 | . | CASSPGTGGGNVLTF
TRBV11-3 | TRBD2 | CASSLGGRQQETQYF
TRBV29-1 | . | CSEMGSRGNTEAFF
TRBV7-3 | TRBD2 | CASSPEGVAGASGNEQFF
TRBV11-2 | . | CASSADAPRVVGTYEQYF
TRBV6-6 | . | CASSYRDRETQYF
TRBV11-2 | . | CASSTGFEAFF
TRBV30 | TRBD1 | CAWRGQGANNEKLFF
TRBV5-1 | TRBD1 | CASSAQQGAPGLSSYEQYF
TRBV28 | . | CASKERNTEAFF
TRBV5-1 | TRBD1 | CASSLSGTGGHSPLHF
TRBV7-3 | . | CASSPGTGRNRNEQFF
TRBV7-8 | TRBD2 | CASSLLAGDYGSEQFF
TRBV11-2 | TRBD1 | CASSLRLRDRGEGTEAFF
TRBV4-3 | . | CASSQVIWGNTEAFF
TRBV7-9 | TRBD1 | CASSLSGTGDGYTF
TRBV4-1 | . | CASSQQPAKNSGANVLTF
TRBV11-2 | TRBD1 | CASSPNRDSYGYTF
TRBV27 | . | CASSSLGYGYTF